A selection of T cell receptor beta chains follows, all from one sample in a study of T cell responses to AZD1222 COVID-19 vaccine. The table came from immunoSEQ multiplex PCR; TCRdb's copy has only in-frame clones and leaves some out. Among about 130,000 clones listed, 89% were seen once. The input for sequencing was peripheral blood, taken on day 0 of AZD1222 vaccination. These receptors were obtained from an adult in good health. Each CDR3 is given with its conserved first and last residue.

cdr3_aa j_call v_call
CASSEQGGYGYTF TRBJ1-2 TRBV2
CASSVGQGTDYGYTF TRBJ1-2 TRBV9
CASRGAGVNTGELFF TRBJ2-2 TRBV5-1
CASSLGHGGLTYEQYF TRBJ2-7 TRBV7-9
CASSFGGDDTQYF TRBJ2-3 TRBV27
CASSVGPAGENTGELFF TRBJ2-2 TRBV5-1
CSVEASGVEQFF TRBJ2-1 TRBV29-1
CASSFSGGETQYF TRBJ2-5 TRBV11-3
CASSLGPLVNQPQHF TRBJ1-5 TRBV11-2
CASSRGTSGSYEQYF TRBJ2-7 TRBV4-1
CASSRSSYEQYF TRBJ2-7 TRBV12-3/TRBV12-4
CASSQVMRGRRNEQFF TRBJ2-1 TRBV14
CASSLINNEQFF TRBJ2-1 TRBV3-1/TRBV3-2
CASSNAGSSRYTF TRBJ1-2 TRBV12-3/TRBV12-4
CASSTTSGYYEQYF TRBJ2-7 TRBV7-8
CASSVTGTGSPGTEAFF TRBJ1-1 TRBV11-2
CASSIDALGPQHF TRBJ1-5 TRBV19
CASTDKVGGNTEAFF TRBJ1-1 TRBV19
CATHSPSAVADPFRNEQYF TRBJ2-7 TRBV7-9
CASSLFTGETQYF TRBJ2-5 TRBV11-3
CASSLARRETQYF TRBJ2-5 TRBV5-4
CASSLNENEQFF TRBJ2-1 TRBV7-3
CASSFSLNTEAFF TRBJ1-1 TRBV5-4
CASSQDSGANAGEQFF TRBJ2-1 TRBV4-2
CASITSGRGETQYF TRBJ2-5 TRBV27
CASSQVLATDTQYF TRBJ2-3 TRBV4-2
CASSQDGQAGNTEAFF TRBJ1-1 TRBV4-1
CASGQGAMNTEAFF TRBJ1-1 TRBV19
CASSPLTSGYVYEQYF TRBJ2-7 TRBV18
CASSWGSNTEAFF TRBJ1-1 TRBV27
CASSRTSQRGNTEAFF TRBJ1-1 TRBV19
CASSFEEGGYLSYEQYF TRBJ2-7 TRBV5-6
CASSKTSGTSGANVLTF TRBJ2-6 TRBV19
CASSSKLLAGGLGQYF TRBJ2-3 TRBV11-1
CASSPLDRDSYEQYF TRBJ2-7 TRBV7-2
CAISGQTNYGYTF TRBJ1-2 TRBV10-3
CASSRTSGDYNEQFF TRBJ2-1 TRBV19
CASSPAGARKTQYF TRBJ2-5 TRBV27
CASSQPSTDTQYF TRBJ2-3 TRBV5-6
CASSEWGGLSEQFF TRBJ2-1 TRBV19